The 22 T cell receptor beta chains presented below share a single source sample, sequenced in a study of pediatric ulcerative colitis. TCRdb's table, derived via immunoSEQ multiplex PCR, lists solely in-frame clones and lacks some. The data hold about 36,000 clones, with around 73% observed a single time. One to two pinch biopsies were taken from the rectum during colonoscopy. The sequenced material came from gut tissue. The receptor set was obtained from a boy aged 5 to 17 with moderate ulcerative colitis.

This chain uses TRBV9 with TRBJ1-4; 8 nucleotides match TRBD1. The germline CDR1 and CDR2 sequences are SGDLS and YYNGEE. Germline trimming cut 3 bases from V and 5 bases from J; bases unmatched to any gene: 3. The CDR3 spans 14 residues. Here the CDR3 reads CASSGQGLNEKLFF. The CDR3 DNA sequence: TGTGCCAGCAGCGGACAGGGGCTGAATGAAAAACTGTTTTTT.

The chain carries TRBV5-1 and TRBJ1-2; maybe TRBD1 (5 bases). CDR3 size: 14 residues. Germline loops: CDR1 SGHRS, CDR2 YFSETQ. V shed 4 bases and J shed 2 bases, with 12 bases lying between them. The CDR3 coding sequence is TGCGCCAGCAGCCCAGGGACTCAGAACTATGGCTACACCTTC. As protein: CASSPGTQNYGYTF.

The chain joins TRBV7-7 to TRBJ2-3, with 7 bases matching TRBD1. The germline CDR1 and CDR2 sequences are SSHAT and FNYEAQ (reference sequence). J lost 4 bases, V lost 5 bases, and 3 bases had no gene match. This CDR3 contains 13 residues. CDR3 nucleotide sequence: TGTGCCAGCAGCATTGGGACAGCAGATACGCAGTATTTT. Its translation is CASSIGTADTQYF. The full variable domain, its missing parts supplied by reference TRBV7-7 and TRBJ2-3, is GAGVSQSPRYKVTKRGQDVTLRCDPISSHATLYWYQQALGQGPEFLTYFNYEAQPDKSGLPSDRFSAERPEGSISTLTIQRTEQRDSAMYRCASSIGTADTQYFGPGTRLTVL.

Only one count was recorded for this clone. The V gene is TRBV30, the J gene TRBJ2-7; TRBD2 is a possible D gene (5 bases). The V end lost 8 bases, the J end lost 3 bases, and 14 bases lay between the germline ends. Germline V gene sequence: CDR1 GTSNPN, CDR2 SVGIG (reference sequence). The CDR3 is 12 residues long. The DNA for the CDR3 is TGTGCCACCGGACTGGTGAACTACGAGCAGTACTTC. Amino acids: CATGLVNYEQYF.

The chain joins TRBV7-6 to TRBJ2-1; 12 positions agree with TRBD2. V was clipped by 4 bases and J by 7 bases; unmatched bases: 17. This CDR3 is 19 amino acids long. Germline assignment: CDR1 SGHVS and CDR2 FNYEAQ. CDR3 sequence reads: CASSSPPEVLAGGRNEQFF. In nucleotides, the CDR3 is TGTGCCAGCAGCTCCCCCCCGGAGGTGCTAGCGGGGGGGAGGAATGAGCAGTTCTTC.

The chain has TRBV30 and TRBJ1-1; D gene ambiguous. From germline, CDR1 is GTSNPN and CDR2 SVGIG (reference sequence). The CDR3 loop spans 13 amino acids. The V and J ends lost 1 base and 2 bases respectively, with 8 bases between them. The CDR3 here is CAWSEVANTEAFF. DNA for the CDR3: TGTGCCTGGAGTGAAGTAGCCAACACTGAAGCTTTCTTT. Full variable domain (rest looked up from reference TRBV30 and TRBJ1-1): SQTIHQWPATLVQPVGSPLSLECTVEGTSNPNLYWYRQAAGRGLQLLFYSVGIGQISSEVPQNLSASRPQDRQFILSSKKLLLSDSGFYLCAWSEVANTEAFFGQGTRLTVV.

The V gene is TRBV19, the J gene TRBJ2-4; no firm D call. The CDR3 spans 13 residues. The germline V and J ends were trimmed by 6 bases and 0 bases, with 6 bases remaining between them. In germline, CDR1 is LNHDA, CDR2 SQIVND (reference sequence). The CDR3 spells CASSGLAKNIQYF. The CDR3 DNA is TGTGCCAGTAGCGGTTTAGCCAAAAACATTCAGTACTTC.

The chain links TRBV5-4 to TRBJ2-1, with D unresolved. The CDR3 has 13 amino acids. V dropped 0 bases and J dropped 6 bases, with 7 bases sitting between them. Germline assignment: CDR1 SGHNT and CDR2 YYREEE (reference sequence). The CDR3, as DNA: TGTGCCAGCAGCTTGGACGCGATCAATGAGCAGTTCTTC. It yields the protein CASSLDAINEQFF.

The chain combines TRBV6-4 with TRBJ2-3; D assignment may be TRBD1 or TRBD2 (6 bases each). CDR3 length: 14 residues. CDR1 and CDR2 from the germline V gene are MRHNA and SNTAGT. The V gene lost 3 bases and the J gene lost 12 bases, with 19 bases spanning the gap. CDR3 bases: TGTGCCAGCAGTGATAGTAAGGGGGGCCGGTACCAGTATTTT. This sequence encodes CASSDSKGGRYQYF.

The chain couples TRBV5-1 to TRBJ2-3, with unresolved D. Germline V lookup: CDR1 SGHRS, CDR2 YFSETQ. The ends were cut back, 0 bases at V and 5 bases at J, with 13 bases in the middle. The CDR3 is 15 amino acids. The CDR3 DNA follows: TGCGCCAGCAGCTTGGGGCCAGGAGAGGAAGATACGCAGTATTTT. As protein: CASSLGPGEEDTQYF.

This clone was detected only a few times. The V and J genes are TRBV19 and TRBJ1-3; possibly TRBD1 for D (5 bases). Germline CDR1 and CDR2: LNHDA and SQIVND (reference sequence). The CDR3 is 13 amino acids. Trimming took 5 bases from V and 10 from J, leaving 15 bases between them. The CDR3 sequence is CASSPGPGRTIYF. CDR3 in DNA: TGTGCCAGTAGTCCGGGACCCGGACGTACCATATATTTT.

J is TRBJ2-7 and V is TRBV5-5; TRBD1 matches 7 bases. Germline V CDR1 and CDR2: SGHKS, YYEKEE (reference sequence). V shed 4 bases and J 3 bases; nucleotides not matched to a gene: 4. The CDR3 spans 13 residues. This chain's CDR3 is CASSRDSYYEQYF. The DNA for the CDR3 is TGTGCCAGCAGCAGGGACAGTTACTACGAGCAGTACTTC.

CDR3 region: CASSGQGGNQPQHF. The CDR3 DNA is TGTGCCAGTAGTGGACAGGGCGGTAATCAGCCCCAGCATTTT. The chain is built from TRBV19 and TRBJ1-5, with 8 bases that match TRBD1. With 5 bases clipped from V and 4 bases from J, the junction kept 4 bases outside the gene matches. This CDR3 is built from 14 residues. CDR1 and CDR2 from the germline V gene are LNHDA and SQIVND (reference sequence).

The chain is built from TRBV10-3 and TRBJ2-2, with D perhaps matching TRBD1 or TRBD2 (5 bases each). The CDR3 sequence is 12 residues long. The germline V gene has CDR1 ENHRY and CDR2 SYGVKD. Deletions cut 8 bases from V and 6 bases from J, with 10 bases between. The CDR3 loop is CAIGGGAGELFF. For the CDR3, the DNA is TGTGCCATCGGTGGGGGTGCCGGGGAGCTGTTTTTT.

The chain has TRBV10-2 and TRBJ2-7, with 9 positions matching TRBD1. Germline V gives CDR1 WSHSY, CDR2 SAAADI. Trimming removed 4 bases from V and 5 bases from J; junction bases left unmatched: 6. The CDR3 runs 14 residues. The CDR3 spells CASSALQGAHEQYF. CDR3 nucleotides: TGCGCCAGCAGTGCACTACAGGGGGCCCACGAGCAGTACTTC.

The chain uses TRBV2 and TRBJ2-5; D is possibly TRBD1 (5 bases). V gave up 7 bases and J gave up 3 bases, with 9 bases separating them. Germline V gene sequence: CDR1 SNHLY, CDR2 FYNNEI. CDR3 length: 12 residues. DNA for the CDR3: TGTGCCAGCAAGGGGAACGAAGAGACCCAGTACTTC. This sequence encodes CASKGNEETQYF.

Judged by abundance, this clone is medium-sized. The chain is built from TRBV5-4 and TRBJ2-1, with D hard to call. Trimming stripped 4 bases from V and 6 bases from J, with 14 bases between. The CDR3 is 14 residues long. The germline gives CDR1 SGHNT, CDR2 YYREEE (reference sequence). CDR3 in amino acids: CASSSPGDGNEQFF. In DNA form, the CDR3 reads TGTGCCAGCAGCAGCCCTGGGGATGGCAATGAGCAGTTCTTC.

The chain is built from TRBV9 and TRBJ2-1; TRBD2 matches 11 bases. The trim removed 3 bases at V and 12 bases at J, leaving 8 bases unmatched. Germline CDR1 reads SGDLS; CDR2 reads YYNGEE. The CDR3 sequence is 14 residues long. This CDR3 reads CASSGGTSGLWQFF. CDR3 in DNA: TGTGCCAGCAGCGGGGGGACTAGCGGACTTTGGCAGTTCTTC.

This clone has only a few counts. The rearrangement joins TRBV7-3 to TRBJ2-2; D remains ambiguous. V shed 5 bases and J shed 7 bases, with 14 bases lying between them. The CDR3 totals 14 residues. In germline, CDR1 is SGHTA, CDR2 FQGTGA. In DNA form, the CDR3 reads TGTGCCAGCAGCCAAACTGGGATTGGCGGGGAGCTGTTTTTT. Amino acids: CASSQTGIGGELFF.

The chain couples TRBV6-6 to TRBJ2-5, with TRBD2 matching over 10 bases. Per the germline V gene, CDR1 is MNHNY and CDR2 is SVGAGI (reference sequence). The ends lost 4 bases at V and 1 base at J; junction bases unmatched: 3. The CDR3 has 15 amino acids. The CDR3 nucleotides read TGTGCCAGCAGTTCCGAGCGGGAGGGCCAAGAGACCCAGTACTTC. Translated: CASSSEREGQETQYF.

This sequence joins TRBV4-3 and TRBJ1-2; 9 bases are a match to TRBD1. In germline, CDR1 is LGHNA, CDR2 YSLEER. The CDR3 consists of 14 residues. V was pared by 5 bases and J by 5 bases, with 6 bases of the junction left unmatched. The CDR3 loop reads CASSFRDRAYGYTF. The CDR3 DNA reads TGCGCCAGCAGCTTCCGGGACAGGGCTTATGGCTACACCTTC.

The rearrangement joins TRBV19 to TRBJ1-2; 9 bases align to TRBD1. The CDR3 contains 13 residues. V lost 7 bases, J lost 4 bases, and 4 bases stayed unmatched. The germline V gene encodes CDR1 LNHDA and CDR2 SQIVND (reference sequence). The CDR3 loop is CASTETGGYGYTF. The CDR3 DNA reads TGTGCCAGTACTGAGACAGGGGGCTATGGCTACACCTTC.